Following are 28 T cell receptor beta chains from one sample sequenced in a study of early T cells in non-severe SARS-CoV-2 infection. TCRdb called the 5' RACE reads again in MiXCR, with one record for every CDR3 protein. The sample includes about 55,000 distinct CDR3 sequences, around 12% of them seen just once. The sample was whole blood. The receptor set was obtained from an adult who was a healthcare worker with PCR-confirmed SARS-CoV-2 infection or an uninfected control (not recorded which).

This clonotype was observed a handful of times. V gene TRBV6-1 combines with J gene TRBJ2-7; TRBD2 matches 7 bases. This CDR3 region has 15 residues. V gave up 0 bases and J gave up 7 bases; unmatched junction bases: 9. Germline values: CDR1 MNHNS, CDR2 SASEGT. CDR3 loop: CASSEATGLSTEQYF. CDR3 in DNA: TGTGCCAGCAGTGAAGCGACGGGACTATCCACGGAGCAGTACTTC.

This clonotype was observed many times. The V call is TRBV29-1, the J call TRBJ2-2, with TRBD1 as a possible D gene (6 bases). Germline CDR1 is SQVTM and CDR2 is ANQGSEA. CDR3 size: 13 residues. V lost 5 bases to trimming and J lost 6 bases, with 13 bases between them. The CDR3 spells CSVRSGVSGELFF. The CDR3 region has the DNA TGCAGCGTTAGGTCAGGGGTGTCCGGGGAGCTGTTTTTT.

This rearrangement joins TRBV11-3 to TRBJ2-5; possibly TRBD1 for D (6 bases). The V gene's germline CDR1 is SGHNT and CDR2 YENEEA. CDR3 size: 13 residues. The ends were cut back, 7 bases at V and 1 base at J, with 10 bases in the middle. This chain's CDR3 is CASTRTAQETQYF. CDR3 bases: TGTGCCAGCACACGGACAGCCCAAGAGACCCAGTACTTC.

This clonotype was recorded a few times. This sequence joins TRBV3-1 and TRBJ2-7, with TRBD2 matching over 8 bases. J lost 7 bases, V lost 4 bases, and 12 bases had no gene match. Germline V gene sequence: CDR1 LGHDT, CDR2 YNNKEL (reference sequence). This CDR3 has 15 amino acids. DNA of the CDR3: TGTGCCAGCAGCCGCCGAGAGCGGGAGTCGCAAGAGCAGTACTTC. Its translation: CASSRRERESQEQYF.

This sequence joins TRBV10-3 and TRBJ1-2; D is uncertain. The CDR3 runs to 15 residues. Germline CDR1 is ENHRY and CDR2 is SYGVKD. Trimming pared 5 bases from V and 1 base from J, leaving 14 bases between. The CDR3, as DNA: TGTGCCATCAGTCCCGGGAGGTTCGTTAACTATGGCTACACCTTC. Translated, it gives CAISPGRFVNYGYTF.

The V and J genes are TRBV28 and TRBJ2-1; D gene unclear. CDR1 and CDR2 (germline): MDHEN, SYDVKM. This CDR3 contains 10 residues. V was cut by 5 bases and J by 10 bases, with 6 bases left in between. The CDR3 region is CASSLSEQFF. The CDR3 DNA follows: TGTGCCAGCAGTCTTTCGGAGCAGTTCTTC.

This clonotype was observed a handful of times. The rearrangement uses TRBV7-9 and TRBJ1-6; tentative D call: TRBD1 (6 bases). The germline V and J ends were trimmed by 1 base and 4 bases, with 8 bases remaining between them. The germline V gene has CDR1 SEHNR and CDR2 FQNEAQ (reference sequence). This CDR3 spans 15 amino acids. For the CDR3, the DNA is TGTGCCAGCAGCTTAGGACAGGCGTATAATTCACCCCTCCACTTT. Residues: CASSLGQAYNSPLHF.

This clonotype occurred many times. The chain couples TRBV5-4 to TRBJ2-1; D ambiguous. The V end was cut by 0 bases, the J end by 6 bases, with 4 bases between. The CDR3 has 12 residues. In germline, CDR1 is SGHNT, CDR2 YYREEE (reference sequence). The CDR3 DNA is TGTGCCAGCAGCTTGGGTCGCAATGAGCAGTTCTTC. It yields the protein CASSLGRNEQFF.

The V call is TRBV9, the J call TRBJ2-1; 9 nucleotides agree with TRBD2. This CDR3 comprises 15 residues. Germline CDR1 SGDLS, CDR2 YYNGEE. V was clipped by 0 bases and J by 8 bases; unmatched bases: 6. The CDR3 DNA reads as TGTGCCAGCAGCGTAGGTGCTAGCGGGATCTATGAGCAGTTCTTC. It specifies CASSVGASGIYEQFF.

The sample holds many counts of this clonotype. This chain links TRBV9 with TRBJ2-3; D is uncertain. The CDR3 consists of 13 residues. Germline CDR1 SGDLS, CDR2 YYNGEE. Trimming stripped 0 bases from V and 1 base from J, with 3 bases between. CDR3 residues: CASSVGGTDTQYF. CDR3 coding DNA: TGTGCCAGCAGCGTAGGCGGCACAGATACGCAGTATTTT.

The rearrangement links TRBV5-1 to TRBJ2-1, with TRBD1 matching over 11 bases. In germline, CDR1 is SGHRS, CDR2 YFSETQ. Losses at the gene ends were 3 bases for V and 8 bases for J; bases not matched to a gene: 13. The CDR3 contains 17 residues. The CDR3 protein is CASSWGQGGDTPDEQFF. The CDR3 bases are TGCGCCAGCAGCTGGGGACAGGGGGGAGATACTCCGGATGAGCAGTTCTTC. The full variable domain, rest sourced from reference TRBV5-1 and TRBJ2-1, is KAGVTQTPRYLIKTRGQQVTLSCSPISGHRSVSWYQQTPGQGLQFLFEYFSETQRNKGNFPGRFSGRQFSNSRSEMNVSTLELGDSALYLCASSWGQGGDTPDEQFFGPGTRLTVL.

This clonotype showed up many times. This rearrangement joins TRBV3-1 to TRBJ2-7, with 10 bases that match TRBD1. CDR1 LGHDT and CDR2 YNNKEL come from the germline V gene (reference sequence). The CDR3 extends over 14 amino acids. Losses at the gene ends were 4 bases for V and 4 bases for J; bases not matched to a gene: 4. CDR3 nucleotide sequence: TGTGCCAGCAGCCCCCGGGACAGGGGATACGAGCAGTACTTC. Protein: CASSPRDRGYEQYF.

The sample holds many counts of this clonotype. CDR3 protein: CASSLGSGSTDTQYF. The DNA of the CDR3 is TGTGCCAGCAGTTTAGGAAGCGGGAGCACAGATACGCAGTATTTT. The chain couples TRBV28 to TRBJ2-3; tentative D call: TRBD2 (6 bases). V lost 2 bases, J lost 0 bases, and 9 bases lay in between. The CDR3 spans 15 residues. CDR1 is MDHEN and CDR2 is SYDVKM in the germline V gene.

The chain uses TRBV5-6 and TRBJ1-1; D gene unclear. The CDR3 loop spans 15 amino acids. Looked up from germline, CDR1 is SGHDT and CDR2 is YYEEEE. V lost 1 base to trimming and J lost 2 bases, with 12 bases between them. For the CDR3, the DNA is TGTGCCAGCAGCTTGAGGGCAGGATACAACACTGAAGCTTTCTTT. This sequence encodes CASSLRAGYNTEAFF.

The rearrangement links TRBV5-1 to TRBJ2-1; 7 bases match TRBD2. CDR3 size: 16 residues. Germline V gene data show CDR1 as SGHRS and CDR2 as YFSETQ. V lost 4 bases to trimming and J lost 7 bases; unmatched junction nucleotides: 14. In DNA form, the CDR3 reads TGCGCCAGCAGCCCGGGGGGATCCAATTCCCTTAATGAGCAGTTCTTC. The encoded protein is CASSPGGSNSLNEQFF.

The chain is built from TRBV6-6 and TRBJ1-3; D uncertain. CDR3 size: 15 residues. The V gene lost 2 bases and the J gene lost 4 bases, with 12 bases spanning the gap. The germline CDR1 and CDR2 sequences are MNHNY and SVGAGI (reference sequence). The CDR3 is CASSYNWEKGNTIYF. The CDR3 DNA follows: TGTGCCAGCAGTTACAACTGGGAGAAAGGAAACACCATATATTTT.

This clonotype was detected ten times or more. V is TRBV11-1 and J is TRBJ2-1, with 10 bases fitting TRBD2. The CDR3 is 13 residues long. Trimming removed 6 bases from V and 9 bases from J; junction bases left unmatched: 5. CDR1 is SGHAT, CDR2 FQDESV, per germline (reference sequence). The CDR3 loop reads CASRIAGGPEQFF. DNA of the CDR3: TGTGCCAGCAGGATAGCGGGAGGACCTGAGCAGTTCTTC.

The sample holds many counts of this clonotype. This chain links TRBV7-8 with TRBJ1-5; 9 positions match TRBD1. Germline trimming cut 5 bases from V and 7 bases from J; bases unmatched to any gene: 9. CDR3 size: 15 residues. The germline gives CDR1 SGHVS, CDR2 FQNEAQ. CDR3 region: CASSARTGVGQPQHF. CDR3 DNA: TGTGCCAGCAGCGCCAGGACAGGGGTAGGGCAGCCCCAGCATTTT.

The J gene is TRBJ2-7, the V gene TRBV5-1; D gene ambiguous. Germline CDR1 reads SGHRS; CDR2 reads YFSETQ. The CDR3 is 10 residues long. Trimming stripped 4 bases from V and 6 bases from J, with 5 bases between. As DNA, the CDR3 is TGCGCCAGCAGCGAAGGCGAGCAGTACTTC. It specifies CASSEGEQYF.

The chain uses TRBV3-1 and TRBJ2-7, with D tentatively TRBD1 or TRBD2 (6 bases each). The CDR3 length is 16 residues. V was cut by 4 bases and J by 3 bases, with 19 bases left in between. CDR1 LGHDT and CDR2 YNNKEL come from the germline V gene (reference sequence). CDR3 loop: CASSPPRGTGHYEQYF. In nucleotides, the CDR3 is TGTGCCAGCAGCCCCCCTCGCGGGACGGGACACTACGAGCAGTACTTC.

This clonotype occurred a few times. This chain joins TRBV7-2 and TRBJ2-1; maybe TRBD2 (5 bases). Trimming removed 2 bases from V and 4 bases from J, with 15 bases in between. Germline CDR1 and CDR2: SGHTA and FQGNSA. CDR3 length: 16 amino acids. The CDR3 loop reads CASSLSAVREYNEQFF. CDR3 nucleotides: TGTGCCAGCAGCTTATCGGCAGTTCGGGAATACAATGAGCAGTTCTTC.

The sample holds one count of this clonotype. The chain links TRBV11-2 to TRBJ2-3; D not certain. Trimming left V 0 bases short and J 3 bases short, with 10 bases between. This CDR3 contains 15 residues. The V gene's germline CDR1 is SGHAT and CDR2 FQNNGV. The CDR3 region is CASSLDGFWTDTQYF. CDR3 coding DNA: TGTGCCAGCAGCTTAGACGGGTTTTGGACAGATACGCAGTATTTT.

This clonotype was seen at least ten times. J is TRBJ2-1 and V is TRBV3-1; no clear D gene. The CDR3 totals 15 residues. Per germline, CDR1 LGHDT and CDR2 YNNKEL (reference sequence). Trimming cost V 2 bases and J 1 base, with 9 bases left between them. CDR3 DNA sequence: TGTGCCAGCAGCCAAATGGACCAGTCCTACAATGAGCAGTTCTTC. Residues: CASSQMDQSYNEQFF.

The chain is built from TRBV20-1 and TRBJ2-7; no clear D gene. CDR3 length: 15 residues. CDR1 and CDR2 from the germline V gene are DFQATT and SNEGSKA (reference sequence). The germline V and J ends were trimmed by 0 bases and 0 bases, with 12 bases remaining between them. The CDR3 DNA reads as TGCAGTGCTAGAGATCGGCGACTGAGCTCCTACGAGCAGTACTTC. This gives the protein CSARDRRLSSYEQYF.

This clonotype showed up many times. The rearrangement uses TRBV7-9 and TRBJ1-4, with D hard to call. This CDR3 is built from 12 residues. The germline V gene has CDR1 SEHNR and CDR2 FQNEAQ (reference sequence). V was trimmed by 5 bases and J by 4 bases, leaving 5 bases between them. CDR3 protein: CASSQDNEKLFF. The CDR3 region has the DNA TGTGCCAGCAGCCAGGATAATGAAAAACTGTTTTTT.

V gene TRBV28 combines with J gene TRBJ2-7; D tentatively fits TRBD1 or TRBD2 (5 bases each). Germline CDR1 reads MDHEN; CDR2 reads SYDVKM. V gave up 10 bases and J gave up 4 bases, with 17 bases separating them. The CDR3 covers 13 residues. CDR3 loop: CATFKPGLYEQYF. In nucleotides, the CDR3 is TGTGCCACCTTCAAGCCGGGGCTTTACGAGCAGTACTTC.

This clonotype was recorded many times. J is TRBJ2-1 and V is TRBV29-1; no reliable D call. Germline CDR1 is SQVTM and CDR2 is ANQGSEA. This CDR3 is built from 12 residues. V lost 4 bases and J lost 9, with 13 bases in between. DNA of the CDR3: TGCAGCGTTGTTCTTCCGTACGGTGAGCAGTTCTTC. It codes for CSVVLPYGEQFF.

By share, this clonotype counts as medium-sized. The DNA for the CDR3 is TGTGCCAGCAGCCAAGTCCTAGCGAGCTCCTACGAGCAGTACTTC. Encoded protein: CASSQVLASSYEQYF. The V and J genes are TRBV4-2 and TRBJ2-7; a possible D gene is TRBD2 (6 bases). The V gene's germline CDR1 is LGHNA and CDR2 YNFKEQ. V lost 1 base and J 0 bases, leaving 10 bases between the germline ends. The CDR3 runs to 15 residues.